The clone carrying this T cell receptor (beta chain) came up a few times. The antigen remains undetermined. The entry originates in a study of long-term antiretroviral therapy in people with HIV. Germline-derived CDR1 and CDR2 are SGHAT and FQNNGV. The CDR3 contains 15 residues. Trimming cost V 4 bases and J 5 bases, with 15 bases left between them. Study-wide results and limits: Controls showed broader CDR3 length ranges than did the HIV repertoires. Clonal expansions arising prior to ART prevailed in the repertoire at every time point.

immunoSEQ v3.0 was run at survey level. Per-sample sequencing targets were roughly 40,000-50,000 T-cell genomes. The data were produced by immunoSEQ multiplex PCR, yet TCRdb's version contains in-frame clones alone and is incomplete. The table records fewer than 40,000 clones, about four fifths of them present only once. The TCR was taken from a man aged 18 to 29 with HIV. Sequences were derived from unsorted PBMCs, sampled 1.9 years after starting antiretroviral therapy. The chain is built from TRBV11-2 and TRBJ1-5; possible D gene TRBD1, 5 bases. CDR3 sequence: CASSSSGGGDQPQHF. The DNA for the CDR3 is TGTGCCAGCAGCTCTAGTGGGGGGGGAGATCAGCCCCAGCATTTT.